This entry lists 6 T cell receptor beta chains sequenced from one sample in a study of long-term antiretroviral therapy in people with HIV. Sequencing relied on immunoSEQ assay v3.0, run at survey level. The protocol was immunoSEQ multiplex PCR, while the TCRdb copy is restricted to in-frame clones and leaves out a portion. The data show 20,000 to 25,000 clones, roughly four fifths seen once. Sequencing was performed on unsorted PBMCs, taken 0.3 years after starting antiretroviral therapy. Every receptor here comes from a man in his fifties with HIV.

CDR3 DNA sequence: TGCGCCAGCAGCTTGGTGTCAGGGGGCGCGGCTGAAGCTTTCTTT. It yields the protein CASSLVSGGAAEAFF. V usage is TRBV5-1 and J usage is TRBJ1-1, with TRBD1 matching over 8 bases. V gave up 0 bases and J gave up 6 bases; unmatched junction bases: 7. This CDR3 has 15 amino acids. Germline lookup yields CDR1 SGHRS and CDR2 YFSETQ. The variable domain in full, completed from reference TRBV5-1 and TRBJ1-1, reads KAGVTQTPRYLIKTRGQQVTLSCSPISGHRSVSWYQQTPGQGLQFLFEYFSETQRNKGNFPGRFSGRQFSNSRSEMNVSTLELGDSALYLCASSLVSGGAAEAFFGQGTRLTVV.

The chain carries TRBV28 and TRBJ1-2; 9 nucleotides align to TRBD1. Losses at the gene ends were 2 bases for V and 4 bases for J; bases not matched to a gene: 11. CDR1 MDHEN and CDR2 SYDVKM come from the germline V gene. The CDR3 contains 17 residues. CDR3 sequence: CASSLVGWWDRAYGYTF. DNA of the CDR3: TGTGCCAGCAGTTTAGTCGGGTGGTGGGACAGGGCCTATGGCTACACCTTC.

The chain recombines TRBV10-3 with TRBJ1-4; TRBD1 might be the D (5 bases). V dropped 2 bases and J dropped 8 bases, with 12 bases sitting between them. This CDR3 region has 14 residues. Germline V gene data show CDR1 as ENHRY and CDR2 as SYGVKD. CDR3 DNA: TGTGCCATCAGTGAGGACGGGGGAGGAGAAAAACTGTTTTTT. It is translated as CAISEDGGGEKLFF.

The chain has TRBV28 and TRBJ1-2; 7 bases are shared with TRBD1. Trimming at V came to 6 bases and at J to 1 base, leaving 8 bases not matched to a gene. Germline V gene data show CDR1 as MDHEN and CDR2 as SYDVKM. This CDR3 region has 15 residues. The CDR3 nucleotides are TGTGCCAGCAGACCTCGGGACAGAGATAACTATGGCTACACCTTC. As protein: CASRPRDRDNYGYTF.

The chain links TRBV5-5 to TRBJ2-1, with 8 bases lining up with TRBD2. The CDR3 loop spans 15 amino acids. Per germline, CDR1 SGHKS and CDR2 YYEKEE (reference sequence). V was pared by 3 bases and J by 0 bases, with 2 bases of the junction left unmatched. CDR3 sequence reads: CASSSRGGSYNEQFF. The DNA of the CDR3 is TGTGCCAGCAGCTCCCGGGGGGGCTCCTACAATGAGCAGTTCTTC. Based on the CDR3 plus reference TRBV5-5 and TRBJ2-1, the full variable domain is DAGVTQSPTHLIKTRGQQVTLRCSPISGHKSVSWYQQVLGQGPQFIFQYYEKEERGRGNFPDRFSARQFPNYSSELNVNALLLGDSALYLCASSSRGGSYNEQFFGPGTRLTVL.

This clone came up once. This chain joins TRBV28 and TRBJ2-1; 14 bases align to TRBD2. V was clipped by 3 bases and J by 8 bases; unmatched bases: 6. Germline-derived CDR1 and CDR2 are MDHEN and SYDVKM. The CDR3 length is 16 residues. This chain's CDR3 is CASSFIRLAGGDEQFF. CDR3 nucleotide sequence: TGTGCCAGCAGTTTTATTCGACTAGCGGGAGGGGATGAGCAGTTCTTC.